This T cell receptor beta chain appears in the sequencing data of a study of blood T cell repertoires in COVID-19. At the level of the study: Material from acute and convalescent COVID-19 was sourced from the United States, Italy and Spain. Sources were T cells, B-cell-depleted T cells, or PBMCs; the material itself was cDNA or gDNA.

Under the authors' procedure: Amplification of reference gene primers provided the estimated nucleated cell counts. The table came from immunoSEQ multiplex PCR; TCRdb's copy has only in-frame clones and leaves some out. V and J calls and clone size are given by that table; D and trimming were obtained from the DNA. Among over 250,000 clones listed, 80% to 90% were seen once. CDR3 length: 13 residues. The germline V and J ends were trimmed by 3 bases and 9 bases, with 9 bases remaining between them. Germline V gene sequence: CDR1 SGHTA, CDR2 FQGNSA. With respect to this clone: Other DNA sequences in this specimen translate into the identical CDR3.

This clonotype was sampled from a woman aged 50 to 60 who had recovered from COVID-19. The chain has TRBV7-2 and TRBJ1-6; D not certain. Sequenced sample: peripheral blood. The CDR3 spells CASSLGSSSPLHF. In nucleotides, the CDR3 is TGTGCCAGCAGCTTGGGGAGTAGTTCACCCCTCCACTTT.